The 13 T cell receptor beta chains reported below all come from one sample, sequenced in a study of OX40 agonist ivuxolimab in advanced cancers. Assay used: immunoSEQ multiplex PCR; TCRdb lists only in-frame clones, some missing. The data contain under 65,000 clones, about 80% of them singletons. Specimen: CD4+ or CD8+ T cells sorted from blood, collected in a trial of the OX40 agonist ivuxolimab. The source of these receptors is an adult with an advanced solid tumor such as melanoma, head and neck, liver or kidney cancer.

V and J are TRBV27 and TRBJ2-5; D not certain. Trimming took off 8 bases at V and 6 bases at J, with 7 bases between the two ends. The V gene's germline CDR1 is MNHEY and CDR2 SMNVEV (reference sequence). This CDR3 is built from 10 residues. The CDR3 DNA follows: TGTGCCAGCGGTATTCAGACCCAGTACTTC. Its translation is CASGIQTQYF.

The V gene is TRBV7-9, the J gene TRBJ2-7, with unresolved D. CDR3 length: 12 amino acids. Trimming stripped 8 bases from V and 1 base from J, with 9 bases between. CDR1 SEHNR and CDR2 FQNEAQ come from the germline V gene (reference sequence). CDR3 in DNA: TGTGCCAGCGAGTCGGCTTCCTACGAGCAGTACTTC. Translation gives CASESASYEQYF.

This clone turned up a few times. This chain links TRBV6-5 with TRBJ1-1; no clear D. Trimming shortened V by 2 bases and J by 1 base, and 5 bases separated the two germline ends. The CDR3 length is 13 residues. Germline V gene lookup returns CDR1 MNHEY and CDR2 SVGAGI. CDR3 bases: TGTGCCAGCAGTTACACAAGGAACACTGAAGCTTTCTTT. Translated, it gives CASSYTRNTEAFF.

V gene TRBV11-3 combines with J gene TRBJ1-4; no definite D call. Trimming left V 2 bases short and J 0 bases short, with 16 bases between. The CDR3 covers 18 residues. From germline, CDR1 is SGHNT and CDR2 YENEEA. CDR3 in amino acids: CASSLNWSPGATNEKLFF. CDR3 bases: TGTGCCAGCAGCTTAAATTGGTCCCCGGGAGCAACTAATGAAAAACTGTTTTTT.

The J gene is TRBJ1-4, the V gene TRBV15, with no clear D. Germline CDR1 reads LNHNV; CDR2 reads YYDKDF (reference sequence). V dropped 0 bases and J dropped 8 bases, with 7 bases sitting between them. CDR3 length equals 13 residues. The CDR3 sequence: CATSRDHREKLFF. CDR3 in DNA: TGTGCCACCAGCAGAGATCATAGGGAAAAACTGTTTTTT. Full variable domain (missing parts from reference TRBV15 and TRBJ1-4): DAMVIQNPRYQVTQFGKPVTLSCSQTLNHNVMYWYQQKSSQAPKLLFHYYDKDFNNEADTPDNFQSRRPNTSFCFLDIRSPGLGDTAMYLCATSRDHREKLFFGSGTQLSVL.

V and J are TRBV28 and TRBJ2-2, with D perhaps matching TRBD1 (5 bases). V lost 5 bases to trimming and J lost 4 bases, with 14 bases between them. The CDR3 is 15 amino acids. Germline V gene sequence: CDR1 MDHEN, CDR2 SYDVKM. CDR3 residues: CASSPLRQRTGELFF. The CDR3 DNA is TGTGCCAGCAGTCCACTACGACAGCGCACCGGGGAGCTGTTTTTT.

This chain joins TRBV19 and TRBJ1-5, with D hard to call. Between the trimmed V and J ends, which lost 0 bases and 6 bases, there was a span of 12 bases. The germline CDR1 and CDR2 sequences are LNHDA and SQIVND (reference sequence). This CDR3 region has 15 residues. The CDR3 DNA sequence: TGTGCCAGTAGTATAGATTCGAGCAGCCGTCAGCCCCAGCATTTT. As protein: CASSIDSSSRQPQHF.

This clone showed up just a few times. The rearrangement links TRBV6-5 to TRBJ2-5; a weak D match, TRBD2 (6 bases). V dropped 4 bases and J dropped 5 bases, with 14 bases sitting between them. The CDR3 runs 14 residues. The V gene's germline CDR1 is MNHEY and CDR2 SVGAGI. The CDR3 DNA reads as TGTGCCAGCAGTTCGGAACTAGCCAGGGAGACCCAGTACTTC. Translating it yields CASSSELARETQYF.

J is TRBJ1-2 and V is TRBV19, with D perhaps TRBD1 (5 bases). The V end was cut by 4 bases, the J end by 4 bases, with 16 bases between. Germline assignment: CDR1 LNHDA and CDR2 SQIVND (reference sequence). This CDR3 comprises 15 residues. The chain's CDR3 is CASSTRDLRSYGYTF. In DNA form, the CDR3 reads TGTGCCAGTAGTACCCGGGACTTGAGGTCCTATGGCTACACCTTC.

The table lists this clone with a few counts. The rearrangement uses TRBV5-1 and TRBJ2-1; 7 nucleotides line up with TRBD2. From germline, CDR1 is SGHRS and CDR2 YFSETQ. V lost 3 bases, J lost 5 bases, and 14 bases stayed unmatched. The CDR3 covers 17 residues. The CDR3 region has the DNA TGCGCCAGCAGCTGGGGGGACGAGCGGGATAGGAACAATGAGCAGTTCTTC. Protein product: CASSWGDERDRNNEQFF.

CDR3 DNA: TGTGCCAGCAGCTTCTCCTTCCAAGAGACCCAGTACTTC. Translation: CASSFSFQETQYF. This sequence joins TRBV11-3 and TRBJ2-5, with D uncertain. V lost 3 bases, J lost 1 base, and 6 bases lay in between. The germline CDR1 and CDR2 sequences are SGHNT and YENEEA. The CDR3 is 13 residues long.

The V call is TRBV2, the J call TRBJ1-3, with D unclear. Germline lookup yields CDR1 SNHLY and CDR2 FYNNEI. The CDR3 extends over 14 amino acids. V was clipped by 3 bases and J by 4 bases, with 10 bases between them. The CDR3 nucleotides read TGTGCCAGCAGTGAGAAGGAGGACGGAAACACCATATATTTT. The encoded protein is CASSEKEDGNTIYF.

The CDR3 DNA sequence: TGTGCCATCAGTGGGACTAGCGGGGGGGGCTCCTACGAGCAGTACTTC. This codes for CAISGTSGGGSYEQYF. This rearrangement joins TRBV10-3 to TRBJ2-7, with TRBD2 identical over 15 bases. Losses at the gene ends were 4 bases for V and 0 bases for J; bases not matched to a gene: 1. The CDR3 length is 16 residues. Germline assignment: CDR1 ENHRY and CDR2 SYGVKD.